This T cell receptor (beta chain) was obtained from a study of T cells in Graves' hyperthyroidism and ophthalmopathy. There are a few counts of this clonotype. What it binds is not known. Amplification targeted TCR beta CDR3 regions from RNA transcripts. The primer set for the first-round RT-PCR of the TCR CDR3 was HTBI. TCRdb re-called the multiplex PCR reads with MiXCR, one entry per CDR3 protein. The table records over 500,000 distinct CDR3 sequences, more than 15% of them present only once. Study outcomes and limitations: Progression to ophthalmopathy was predicted a median of about six months early. Peripheral blood also featured most of the thyroid clonotypes expanded above 0.001.

The PBMCs studied were ones that came from roughly 9.4 ml fresh peripheral blood. The CDR3 is 12 residues long. The ends lost 9 bases at V and 0 bases at J; junction bases unmatched: 1. Germline V lookup: CDR1 MDHEN, CDR2 SYDVKM. The specimen sequenced was blood. V and J are TRBV28 and TRBJ2-5, with 7 bases aligning to TRBD1. The TCR comes from a woman aged 18-35 years with Graves' ophthalmopathy. CDR3 coding DNA: TGTGCCAGTCAGGGGGACCAAGAGACCCAGTACTTC. As protein: CASQGDQETQYF. Supplemented by reference TRBV28 and TRBJ2-5, the full variable domain reads DVKVTQSSRYLVKRTGEKVFLECVQDMDHENMFWYRQDPGLGLRLIYFSYDVKMKEKGDIPEGYSVSREKKERFSLILESASTNQTSMYLCASQGDQETQYFGPGTRLLVL.